Described below is a single T cell receptor beta chain sequence and its context. The sample is drawn from a study of shared clonotypes between healthy human individuals. Naive-designated CD8 cells lacked CD45RO, were positively enriched for CCR7, and omitted terminally differentiated effector memory CD45RA+ cells. Repertoires were generated with immunoSEQ multiplex PCR, while TCRdb's copy carries only in-frame clones and drops some. The table shows some 2.1 million clones, with approximately 95% occurring only once. With V trimmed by 9 bases and J by 7 bases, 5 bases remained unmatched. Per the germline V gene, CDR1 is MNHEY and CDR2 is SVGAGI. CDR3 length: 12 amino acids.

The receptor's source is a man aged 18 to 30 in good health. The chain joins TRBV6-5 to TRBJ1-2; 10 bases are a match to TRBD1. Sequencing was done on a sample of naive CD8+ T cells sorted from blood. The CDR3 loop is CASIGTGVGYTF. In nucleotides, the CDR3 is TGTGCCAGTATCGGGACAGGGGTTGGCTACACCTTC.